These 10 T cell receptor beta chains originate from one sample sequenced in a study of Ad26.COV2.S vaccination and SARS-CoV-2 variants. Stated treatment: some 20 received Ad26.COV2.S at low or high dose, single or two shots; 5 received placebo; per-sample allocation not given. Specimens were obtained on day 63 following the first vaccine or placebo injection. Assay: immunoSEQ multiplex PCR; the TCRdb copy retains only in-frame clones and omits some. The data hold hundreds of thousands of clones, with around 90% observed a single time. This sample comprised peripheral blood, obtained in a trial of Ad26.COV2.S vaccine versus placebo. These receptors were taken from a person aged 18-65 years who received the Ad26.COV2.S COVID-19 vaccine or a placebo.

This chain connects TRBV18 to TRBJ1-3; 8 nucleotides agree with TRBD1. The trim removed 0 bases at V and 4 bases at J, leaving 5 bases unmatched. The germline V gene has CDR1 KGHSH and CDR2 LQKENI. The CDR3 is made up of 16 amino acids. The CDR3 region has the DNA TGTGCCAGCTCACCACCCGGGACAGGTGCCGGAAACACCATATATTTT. Translation gives CASSPPGTGAGNTIYF.

The CDR3, as DNA: TGTGCCAGCAGCCCCTCGGACTATTTCGGAGAGACCCAGTACTTC. It encodes CASSPSDYFGETQYF. The V call is TRBV11-2, the J call TRBJ2-5; D might be TRBD2 (6 bases). V was pared by 5 bases and J by 4 bases, with 17 bases between. The CDR3 runs to 15 residues. In germline, CDR1 is SGHAT, CDR2 FQNNGV.

The chain has TRBV5-1 and TRBJ2-1; 9 bases align to TRBD1. CDR3 size: 15 residues. V lost 4 bases, J lost 6 bases, and 8 bases stayed unmatched. Germline CDR1 and CDR2: SGHRS and YFSETQ. Here the CDR3 reads CASSIQGAGSNEQFF. As DNA, the CDR3 is TGCGCCAGCAGCATACAGGGGGCAGGGTCCAATGAGCAGTTCTTC.

V usage is TRBV12-3 or TRBV12-4 and J usage is TRBJ1-4; no definite D call. CDR3 length: 12 amino acids. Trimming took 6 bases from V and 8 from J, leaving 10 bases between them. CDR3 protein: CASSSLREKLFF. DNA for the CDR3: TGTGCCAGCAGCTCGTTGAGAGAAAAACTGTTTTTT.

This chain links TRBV5-1 with TRBJ2-5; 9 nucleotides align to TRBD2. There are 17 residues in the CDR3. V lost 6 bases, J lost 5 bases, and 17 bases stayed unmatched. Germline lookup yields CDR1 SGHRS and CDR2 YFSETQ. The CDR3 reads CASTPIPKAGGWETQYF. The CDR3 DNA sequence: TGCGCCAGCACCCCGATCCCCAAAGCGGGAGGATGGGAGACCCAGTACTTC.

This rearrangement joins TRBV12-2 to TRBJ2-5. TRBV12-2 corresponds to a pseudogene. The CDR3 consists of 18 residues. CDR3 residues: CASRLERVWFCRQETQYF. CDR3 DNA: TGTGCAAGTCGCTTAGAACGTGTTTGGTTCTGTCGCCAAGAGACCCAGTACTTC.

This rearrangement joins TRBV5-1 to TRBJ2-3; D tentatively fits TRBD1 or TRBD2 (6 bases each). This CDR3 has 20 residues. Trimming took off 4 bases at V and 0 bases at J, with 27 bases between the two ends. Per germline, CDR1 SGHRS and CDR2 YFSETQ. The CDR3 DNA follows: TGCGCCAGCAGCCCTCTGGGGGCTGGGCACGGGACTTCTAGCACAGATACGCAGTATTTT. It yields the protein CASSPLGAGHGTSSTDTQYF.

This clone was detected only once. The CDR3 is CSVEHRGRDNEQFF. The CDR3 DNA reads TGCAGCGTTGAACACAGGGGGCGCGATAATGAGCAGTTCTTC. This chain links TRBV29-1 with TRBJ2-1; 9 nucleotides agree with TRBD1. The V and J ends lost 2 bases and 7 bases, in that order; junction bases with no gene match: 6. The CDR3 covers 14 residues. Germline-derived CDR1 and CDR2 are SQVTM and ANQGSEA.

The chain carries TRBV7-9 and TRBJ2-4; D is possibly TRBD1 (5 bases). This CDR3 spans 15 amino acids. V lost 5 bases to trimming and J lost 2 bases, with 13 bases between them. CDR1 SEHNR and CDR2 FQNEAQ come from the germline V gene (reference sequence). The CDR3 DNA follows: TGTGCCAGCAGCCTAAGGGCAGGGACCAAAAACATTCAGTACTTC. It specifies CASSLRAGTKNIQYF.

The chain uses TRBV3-1 (or the pseudogene TRBV3-2) and TRBJ2-7; D is possibly TRBD2 (6 bases). This CDR3 region has 17 residues. V dropped 2 bases and J dropped 3 bases, with 20 bases sitting between them. CDR1 is LGHDT and CDR2 is YNNKEL in the germline V gene (reference sequence). CDR3 nucleotide sequence: TGTGCCAGCAGCCAACCCGGATCGGGTAGCGGCTTCTACGAGCAGTACTTC. It yields the protein CASSQPGSGSGFYEQYF.